This T cell receptor (beta chain) stems from a study of blood T cell repertoires in COVID-19. Study background: The United States, Italy and Spain were the sources of the acute and convalescent COVID-19 samples.

Produced via immunoSEQ multiplex PCR; TCRdb's table is partial and in-frame only. The repertoire has 78,000 or so clones, about nine tenths of them found once; the top ten carry around 6.3%. Germline lookup yields CDR1 MNHEY and CDR2 SMNVEV (reference sequence). This CDR3 has 14 amino acids. V lost 5 bases and J 1 base, leaving 11 bases between the germline ends. Sequenced material: peripheral blood. The rearrangement joins TRBV27 to TRBJ1-1; no clear D. The receptor's source is a woman in her fifties or sixties with acute or convalescent COVID-19. The CDR3 reads CASSRVGSNTEAFF. CDR3 nucleotide sequence: TGTGCCAGCAGTCGGGTAGGCTCGAACACTGAAGCTTTCTTT.